Described below is a single TCR beta chain sequence and its context. What it binds is not known. A much larger clone lies a single base off, so this may be a read error. This sample was taken from a study of blood T cells in healthy people across ages. Regarding the study as a whole: Lack of knowledge of donor CMV status possibly confounded expanded clonotype changes. Among T cells, TCR beta diversity per million cells dropped roughly linearly as age rose. Long-lived donors carried more naive CD4+ cells and greater diversity than aged donors.

The V gene's germline CDR1 is MNHNS and CDR2 SASEGT. The V end lost 6 bases, the J end lost 3 bases, and 13 bases lay between the germline ends. The CDR3 length is 14 residues. A second 7 to 11 cycle PCR used barcoded and J-beta primers. Tagging of each cDNA molecule was performed by a template-switch adaptor with 12 random nucleotides. TCRdb redid the calling of the 5' RACE reads with MiXCR, one entry per CDR3 protein. The profile shows over 600,000 distinct CDR3 sequences, 35% to 50% of them singletons. Material for sequencing was blood. V usage is TRBV6-1 and J usage is TRBJ2-3; D possibly corresponds to TRBD2 (5 bases). This receptor was obtained from an elderly man in good health. CDR3 coding DNA: TGTGCCAGCAGGGAAATTCCGGGGACAGATACGCAGTATTTT. Its protein product is CASREIPGTDTQYF.